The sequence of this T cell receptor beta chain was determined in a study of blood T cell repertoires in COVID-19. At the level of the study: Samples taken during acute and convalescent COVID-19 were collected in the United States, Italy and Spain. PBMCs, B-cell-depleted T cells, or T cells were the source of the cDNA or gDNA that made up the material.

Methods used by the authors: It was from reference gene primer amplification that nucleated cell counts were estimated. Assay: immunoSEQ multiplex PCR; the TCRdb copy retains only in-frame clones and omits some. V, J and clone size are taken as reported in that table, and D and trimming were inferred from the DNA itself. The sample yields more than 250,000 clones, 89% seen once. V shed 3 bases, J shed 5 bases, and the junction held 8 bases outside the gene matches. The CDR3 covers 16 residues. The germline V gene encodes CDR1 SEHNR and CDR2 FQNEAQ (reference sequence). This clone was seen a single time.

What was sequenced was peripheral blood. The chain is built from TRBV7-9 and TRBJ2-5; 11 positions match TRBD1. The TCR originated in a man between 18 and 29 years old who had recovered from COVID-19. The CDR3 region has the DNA TGTGCCAGCAGCTTGGGGGACAGGGGGGATACGGAGACCCAGTACTTC. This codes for CASSLGDRGDTETQYF.